A selection of T cell receptor beta chains follows, all from one sample in a study of cytotoxic CD8 clonotypes in ibrutinib-treated CLL. The data were produced by immunoSEQ multiplex PCR, yet TCRdb's version contains in-frame clones alone and is incomplete. The sample consists of around 40,000 clones, just over 70% of them appearing once. The sample consisted of PBMCs, taken at disease progression, from a patient treated with ibrutinib. Every receptor here comes from a human donor with chronic lymphocytic leukemia. Each CDR3 is given with its conserved first and last residue. A D gene is named only where the DNA matches it firmly. Part of the rows lack a size; the others show once, few, many or a class for expanded clones.

v_call,clone_size,j_call,d_call,cdr3_nt,cdr3_aa
TRBV6-5,-,TRBJ2-7,-,TGTGCCAGCAGTTACTCGGACCGTTCCTACGAGCAGTACTTC,CASSYSDRSYEQYF
TRBV6-1,-,TRBJ1-2,-,TGTGCCAGCAGTGAGGCAGGGACCACCATCCTCTATGGCTACACCTTC,CASSEAGTTILYGYTF
TRBV7-6,few,TRBJ1-3,-,TGTGCCAGCAGCTTGGAATCGGGGAGCTCTGGAAACACCATATATTTT,CASSLESGSSGNTIYF
TRBV4-2,few,TRBJ1-5,-,TGTGCCAGCAGCCACATTCGGGGGTCGGATCAGCCCCAGCATTTT,CASSHIRGSDQPQHF
TRBV6-1,-,TRBJ2-1,-,TGTGCCAGCAGTGAAACTAGCTATGAGCAGTTCTTC,CASSETSYEQFF
TRBV6-6,-,TRBJ2-7,TRBD2,TGTGCCAGCAGTTACGGGTCGTCGCGGGGGGTAGGCGAGCAGTACTTC,CASSYGSSRGVGEQYF
TRBV7-3,-,TRBJ2-2,-,TGTGCCAGCAGCCCCGACCCGAACACCGGGGAGCTGTTTTTT,CASSPDPNTGELFF
TRBV18,-,TRBJ2-1,TRBD2,TGTGCCAGCTCACCGGGGACTAGCGGGACCCTCTACAATGAGCAGTTCTTC,CASSPGTSGTLYNEQFF
TRBV10-2,-,TRBJ2-1,TRBD1,TGCGCCAGCAGACACAGGGGATTAATAAATGAGCAGTTCTTC,CASRHRGLINEQFF
TRBV10-1,-,TRBJ2-2,-,TGCGCCAGCGGGCGTGGTGGGAACACCGGGGAGCTGTTTTTT,CASGRGGNTGELFF
TRBV11-3,-,TRBJ2-1,-,TGTGCCAGCAGCTTAGGCCGAAGCGGCTACAATGAGCAGTTCTTC,CASSLGRSGYNEQFF
TRBV5-4,-,TRBJ1-6,-,TGTGCCAGCAGCTTGGGGGGATCACCCCTCCACTTT,CASSLGGSPLHF
TRBV7-7,few,TRBJ2-5,-,TGTGCTAGCAGCCCACCGTGGGAGACCCAGTACTTC,CASSPPWETQYF
TRBV7-9,-,TRBJ1-1,TRBD1,TGTGCCAGCAGCCCAACAGGGGACACTGAAGCTTTCTTT,CASSPTGDTEAFF
TRBV27,few,TRBJ1-5,TRBD1,TGTGCCAGCAGTTTAAGACAGGGGGCCGGCAATCAGCCCCAGCATTTT,CASSLRQGAGNQPQHF
TRBV6-5,-,TRBJ2-7,-,TGTGCCAGCAGTGGGTACCGGGACGGATCCTACGAGCAGTACTTC,CASSGYRDGSYEQYF
TRBV30,once,TRBJ2-2,-,TGTGCCTGGAGTGCCTCGGGTGCCGGGGAGCTGTTTTTT,CAWSASGAGELFF
TRBV18,-,TRBJ1-1,-,TGTGCCAGCTCACCACGTGTAGGATTTGACACTGAAGCTTTCTTT,CASSPRVGFDTEAFF
TRBV6-5,-,TRBJ1-2,-,TGTGCCAGCAGTTACTCAGACACCCACTATGGCTACACCTTC,CASSYSDTHYGYTF
TRBV5-8,once,TRBJ2-5,-,TGTGCCAGCAGCTTGGGTGCGACAGCCCAAGAGACCCAGTACTTC,CASSLGATAQETQYF
TRBV2,-,TRBJ1-1,-,TGTGCCAGCAGTGAAGCGGTGGCAGGGAGGTCTAGGACTGAAGCTTTCTTT,CASSEAVAGRSRTEAFF
TRBV7-9,-,TRBJ1-4,-,TGTGCCAGCAGACCCGGACTCACAACTAATGAAAAACTGTTTTTT,CASRPGLTTNEKLFF
TRBV15,-,TRBJ1-1,-,TGTGCCACCAGCATGATTCTAAACACTGAAGCTTTCTTT,CATSMILNTEAFF
TRBV5-4,-,TRBJ2-7,-,TGTGCCAGCAGCTCCCGGGGATCTACGAGCTCCTACGAGCAGTACTTC,CASSSRGSTSSYEQYF
TRBV10-3,-,TRBJ2-7,-,TGTGCCACCAATGGGGGTTCAGCCTACGAGCAGTACTTC,CATNGGSAYEQYF
TRBV7-9,-,TRBJ1-2,-,TGTGCCAGCAGCAATACGCAGGGGTATGGCTACACCTTC,CASSNTQGYGYTF
TRBV25-1,-,TRBJ1-2,-,TGTGCCAGCAGTGACATACAGGGTGGGGATGGCTACACCTTC,CASSDIQGGDGYTF
TRBV11-2,-,TRBJ1-1,-,TGTGCCAGCAGCTTAGATAATTCCCCGTCAGGGGTGGACACTGAAGCTTTCTTT,CASSLDNSPSGVDTEAFF
TRBV14,few,TRBJ2-5,-,TGTGCCAGCAGCCAAGGAGCAAGGAGCGAGACCCAGTACTTC,CASSQGARSETQYF
TRBV27,few,TRBJ2-2,TRBD1,TGTGCCAGCAGTTCTGGACAGGGGGCTGGGTTCACCGGGGAGCTGTTTTTT,CASSSGQGAGFTGELFF
TRBV5-4,-,TRBJ2-1,-,TGTGCCAGCAGCTTGAAGGTTTCCTACAATGAGCAGTTCTTC,CASSLKVSYNEQFF
TRBV29-1,few,TRBJ2-5,TRBD2,TGCAGCGTTTCACGACTAGCGGGCGATCAAGAGACCCAGTACTTC,CSVSRLAGDQETQYF
TRBV7-2,-,TRBJ2-7,-,TGTGCCAGCAAGGATGGCAGCCACGAGCAGTACTTC,CASKDGSHEQYF
TRBV30,-,TRBJ2-1,TRBD2,TGTGCCTGGTCCTTGGACCGGACTAGCGGGGCCTCCAAGCAGTTCTTC,CAWSLDRTSGASKQFF
TRBV5-4,few,TRBJ1-6,-,TGTGCCAGCAGTCCCGACAGTAATAATTCACCCCTCCACTTT,CASSPDSNNSPLHF
TRBV11-1,-,TRBJ2-2,TRBD1,TGTGCCAGCAGTTCAGGACAGGGGGCTAGCACCGGGGAGCTGTTTTTT,CASSSGQGASTGELFF
TRBV10-3,-,TRBJ2-7,-,TGTGCCATCAGTGAGAGGGCTGACGAGCAGTACTTC,CAISERADEQYF
TRBV18,-,TRBJ1-5,-,TGTGCCAGCTCACCTGTTGGTGATAGCAATCAGCCCCAGCATTTT,CASSPVGDSNQPQHF
TRBV5-1,few,TRBJ2-5,-,TGCGCCAGCAGCTTTGGGGCGGTCGAGACCCAGTACTTC,CASSFGAVETQYF
TRBV9,once,TRBJ1-3,-,TGTGCCAGCAGCGTAGCTCCGGGCTTCTCTGGAAACACCATATATTTT,CASSVAPGFSGNTIYF
TRBV18,-,TRBJ1-1,-,TGTGCCAGCTATAACCGGGGCAAAGACACTGAAGCTTTCTTT,CASYNRGKDTEAFF
TRBV27,-,TRBJ2-3,-,TGTGCCAGCAGTCCTTACACAGATACGCAGTATTTT,CASSPYTDTQYF
TRBV19,few,TRBJ2-7,-,TGTGCCAGTGCCCGGGTACCGTTCTCCTACGAGCAGTACTTC,CASARVPFSYEQYF
TRBV6-1,-,TRBJ1-4,-,TGTGCCAGCAGTGAATTCGGGGCCGGTAATGAAAAACTGTTTTTT,CASSEFGAGNEKLFF
TRBV4-2,once,TRBJ1-2,-,TGTGCCAGCAGCCAAGATTGGCAGGGACCTAACTATGGCTACACCTTC,CASSQDWQGPNYGYTF
TRBV28,-,TRBJ2-7,-,TGTGCCAGCAGTCGAGGTGGCTCCTCGCCCTACGAGCAGTACTTC,CASSRGGSSPYEQYF
TRBV14,-,TRBJ1-1,-,TGTGCCAGCAGCCAAGATTCGGGCCTCTTGATGAACACTGAAGCTTTCTTT,CASSQDSGLLMNTEAFF
TRBV7-9,-,TRBJ2-1,TRBD1,TGTGCCAGCAGCCCTACCGACAGGGCCCTTTACAATGAGCAGTTCTTC,CASSPTDRALYNEQFF
TRBV6-1,-,TRBJ1-5,-,TGTGCCAGCAGTGGGAAGACAGCCCACAATCAGCCCCAGCATTTT,CASSGKTAHNQPQHF
TRBV30,few,TRBJ1-2,-,TGTGCCTGGAATTTCGGGGGCTACACCTTC,CAWNFGGYTF
TRBV9,-,TRBJ2-1,-,TGTGCCAGCAGCGGACGAGGGGGTTCCTACAATGAGCAGTTCTTC,CASSGRGGSYNEQFF
TRBV30,-,TRBJ1-1,-,TGTGCCTGGAGTAGACAGGTCGGGGGTGAAGCTTTCTTT,CAWSRQVGGEAFF
TRBV6-1,-,TRBJ2-7,-,TGTGCCAGCAGTGGAGGGGGGGTTAGCTCCTACGAGCAGTACTTC,CASSGGGVSSYEQYF
TRBV5-1,-,TRBJ2-7,-,TGCGCCAGCAGCTTGTCGGCGACAGGCCTATACGAGCAGTACTTC,CASSLSATGLYEQYF
TRBV10-2,-,TRBJ2-1,-,TGCGCCAGCAGCCTGTGGCTCTACAATGAGCAGTTCTTC,CASSLWLYNEQFF